A single T cell receptor beta chain is shown here with its context. Trimming removed 10 bases from V and 3 bases from J, with 13 bases in between. This CDR3 comprises 13 residues. Germline values: CDR1 WSHSY, CDR2 SAAADI. This sample was included in a study of cytomegalovirus exposure and HLA in healthy donors. Some clones are missing from TCRdb's copy, which holds only in-frame ones; the method was immunoSEQ multiplex PCR. The repertoire holds about 56,000 clones, with around nine tenths as singletons. The TCR sequence derives from a young man in good health and CMV-seronegative. The chain has TRBV10-2 and TRBJ2-1; D is possibly TRBD2 (6 bases). Sequenced: PBMCs. The CDR3 sequence is CATDNSGYNEQFF. In nucleotides, the CDR3 is TGCGCCACCGATAATAGCGGCTACAATGAGCAGTTCTTC.